This T cell receptor (beta chain) is from a study of cytomegalovirus exposure and HLA in healthy donors. The overall study: An early release of data contained tens of millions of unique TCRs, which came from HLA-typed donors. Study findings and constraints: On later analysis, the bulk of CMV-associated TCR beta chains appeared to be HLA-restricted.

A multiplex PCR was run with 60 Vbeta primers and 13 Jbeta primers. Data came from immunoSEQ multiplex PCR; TCRdb stores just in-frame clones and leaves some out. The table lists about 180,000 clones, about 82% of them singletons, with roughly 1.6% in the top ten. CDR3 length equals 12 residues. The germline V and J ends were trimmed by 6 bases and 7 bases, with 12 bases remaining between them. CDR1 is MDHEN, CDR2 SYDVKM, per germline. With respect to this clone: Its antigen is not identified.

The sample comprised PBMCs. The J gene is TRBJ2-5, the V gene TRBV28; no clear D. The receptor's source is a man between 18 and 29 years old in good health and CMV-seronegative. The CDR3 nucleotides are TGTGCCAGCAGCCCCCTCGGTTGGACCCAGTACTTC. Translating it yields CASSPLGWTQYF.